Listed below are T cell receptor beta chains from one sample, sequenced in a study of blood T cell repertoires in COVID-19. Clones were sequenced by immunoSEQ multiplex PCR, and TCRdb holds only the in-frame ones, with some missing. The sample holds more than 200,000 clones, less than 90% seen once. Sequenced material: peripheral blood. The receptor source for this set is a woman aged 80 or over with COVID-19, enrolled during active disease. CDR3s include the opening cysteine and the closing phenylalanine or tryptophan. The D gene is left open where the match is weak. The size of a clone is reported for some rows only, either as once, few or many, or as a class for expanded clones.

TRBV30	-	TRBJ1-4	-	CAWTARTPLREKLFF	TGTGCCTGGACCGCAAGGACACCCCTACGGGAAAAACTGTTTTTT
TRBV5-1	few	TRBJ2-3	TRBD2	CASSHRRGGGATPDTQYF	TGCGCCAGCAGCCACCGTCGGGGCGGGGGGGCTACCCCAGATACGCAGTATTTT
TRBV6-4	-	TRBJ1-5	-	CASSDSEGSPQHF	TGTGCCAGCAGTGACTCCGAGGGTTCGCCCCAGCATTTT
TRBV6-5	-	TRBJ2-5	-	CASRLTGLETQYF	TGTGCCAGCAGATTAACAGGGTTGGAGACCCAGTACTTC
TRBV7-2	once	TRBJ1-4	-	CASSPQGLTNEKLFF	TGTGCCAGCAGTCCCCAGGGGCTAACTAATGAAAAACTGTTTTTT
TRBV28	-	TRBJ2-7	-	CASSPTRVYHEQYF	TGTGCCAGCAGTCCGACGAGGGTATACCACGAGCAGTACTTC
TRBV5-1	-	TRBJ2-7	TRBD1	CASSSTGDEQYF	TGCGCCAGCAGCTCTACAGGGGACGAGCAGTACTTC
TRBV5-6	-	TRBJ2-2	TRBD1	CASSTDRGSTGELFF	TGTGCCAGCAGCACAGACAGGGGAAGCACCGGGGAGCTGTTTTTT
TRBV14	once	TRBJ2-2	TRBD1	CASSQPGTGGIGELFF	TGTGCCAGCAGCCAACCCGGGACAGGGGGGATCGGGGAGCTGTTTTTT
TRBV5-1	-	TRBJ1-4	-	CASSIRDNEKLFF	TGCGCCAGCAGCATTCGGGATAATGAAAAACTGTTTTTT
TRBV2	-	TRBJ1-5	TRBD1	CASSPTGNGNQPQHF	TGTGCCAGCAGTCCGACAGGGAACGGCAATCAGCCCCAGCATTTT
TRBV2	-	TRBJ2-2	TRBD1	CASRPGQGIGTPGELFF	TGTGCCAGCAGGCCGGGACAGGGAATTGGAACTCCCGGGGAGCTGTTTTTT
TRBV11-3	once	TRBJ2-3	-	CASSQDRDALTDTQYF	TGTGCCAGCAGCCAGGACCGGGATGCTCTCACGGATACGCAGTATTTT
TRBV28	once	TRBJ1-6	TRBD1	CASSFYRGVYNSPLHF	TGTGCCAGCAGTTTTTACAGGGGTGTCTATAATTCACCCCTCCACTTT
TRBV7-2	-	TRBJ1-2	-	CASSLDLGVSGYTF	TGTGCCAGCAGCTTAGACCTCGGGGTGTCTGGCTACACCTTC
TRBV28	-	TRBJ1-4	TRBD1	CASNTGTANEKLFF	TGTGCCAGCAATACCGGGACAGCTAATGAAAAACTGTTTTTT
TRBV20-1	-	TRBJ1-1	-	CSAREIQWAFF	TGCAGTGCTAGAGAAATCCAGTGGGCTTTCTTT
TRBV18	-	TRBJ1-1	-	CASSRGGGADTEAFF	TGTGCCAGCTCGCGCGGCGGGGGCGCGGACACTGAAGCTTTCTTT
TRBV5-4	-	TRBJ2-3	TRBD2	CASSPGLAETDTQYF	TGTGCCAGCAGCCCGGGACTAGCGGAGACAGATACGCAGTATTTT
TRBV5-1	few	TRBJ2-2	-	CASSLAPGINTGELFF	TGCGCCAGCAGCTTGGCCCCAGGGATAAACACCGGGGAGCTGTTTTTT
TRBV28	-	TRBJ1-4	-	CASSPVDAGLEKLFF	TGTGCCAGCAGTCCTGTTGACGCGGGGTTAGAAAAACTGTTTTTT
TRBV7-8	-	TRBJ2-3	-	CASSPGAPISTDTQYF	TGTGCCAGCAGCCCTGGGGCTCCCATTAGCACAGATACGCAGTATTTT
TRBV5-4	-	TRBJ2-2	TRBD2	CASSPGLAGDTGELFF	TGTGCCAGCAGCCCGGGACTAGCGGGGGACACCGGGGAGCTGTTTTTT
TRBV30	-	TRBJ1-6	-	CAWTTGTRTDSPLHF	TGTGCCTGGACGACAGGTACGAGGACGGATTCGCCCCTCCACTTT
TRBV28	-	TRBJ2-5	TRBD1	CASISGTGKETQYF	TGTGCCAGCATCTCCGGGACAGGCAAAGAGACCCAGTACTTC
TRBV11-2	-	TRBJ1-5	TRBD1	CASSLGITGAPNQPQHF	TGTGCCAGCAGCTTAGGGATCACAGGGGCTCCAAATCAGCCCCAGCATTTT
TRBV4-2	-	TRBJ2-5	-	CASSPARAFLETQYF	TGTGCCAGCAGCCCAGCTAGAGCTTTTTTGGAGACCCAGTACTTC
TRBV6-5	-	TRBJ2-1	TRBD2	CASRSGGAGNEQFF	TGTGCCAGCAGGAGCGGGGGGGCGGGCAATGAGCAGTTCTTC
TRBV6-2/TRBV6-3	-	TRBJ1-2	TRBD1	CASSYTSGTGIGNITF	TGTGCCAGCAGTTACACGAGCGGGACAGGGATCGGTAACATAACCTTC
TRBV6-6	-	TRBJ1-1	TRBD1	CASIPTGTGGNTEAFF	TGTGCCAGCATTCCCACGGGGACAGGGGGCAACACTGAAGCTTTCTTT
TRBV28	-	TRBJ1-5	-	CASSQLGGALQPQHF	TGTGCCAGCAGCCAGTTAGGAGGGGCGCTTCAGCCCCAGCATTTT
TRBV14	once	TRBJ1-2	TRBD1	CASSSGQNYGYTF	TGTGCCAGCAGCTCGGGACAGAACTATGGCTACACCTTC
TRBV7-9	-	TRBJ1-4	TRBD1	CASRPKDRLGEKLFF	TGTGCCAGCAGACCTAAGGACAGGCTAGGGGAAAAACTGTTTTTT
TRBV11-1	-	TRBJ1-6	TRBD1	CASSLDRDSPLHF	TGTGCCAGCAGCTTGGACAGGGATTCACCCCTCCACTTT
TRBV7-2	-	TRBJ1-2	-	CASSLSPGNYGYTF	TGTGCCAGCAGCTTATCTCCGGGTAACTATGGCTACACCTTC
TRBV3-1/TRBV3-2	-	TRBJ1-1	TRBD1	CASSLGGGAGNTEAFF	TGTGCCAGCAGCCTCGGAGGGGGCGCGGGGAACACTGAAGCTTTCTTT
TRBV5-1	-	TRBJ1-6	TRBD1	CASSLEGQGADSPLHF	TGCGCCAGCAGCTTGGAGGGACAGGGGGCTGATTCACCCCTCCACTTT
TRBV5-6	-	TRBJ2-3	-	CASSLQAPITDTQYF	TGTGCCAGCAGCTTACAGGCTCCCATAACAGATACGCAGTATTTT
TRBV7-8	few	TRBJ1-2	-	CASSPGKSRVANYGYTF	TGTGCCAGCAGCCCCGGAAAATCCAGGGTAGCTAACTATGGCTACACCTTC
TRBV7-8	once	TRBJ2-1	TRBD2	CASNIAGGGNEQFF	TGTGCCAGCAACATAGCGGGGGGTGGAAATGAGCAGTTCTTC
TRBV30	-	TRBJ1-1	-	CAWSVTGLGRSEAFF	TGTGCCTGGAGTGTAACCGGTTTGGGCAGAAGTGAAGCTTTCTTT
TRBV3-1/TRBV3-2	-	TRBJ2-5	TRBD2	CASSQLAGEETQYF	TGTGCCAGCAGCCAATTAGCGGGGGAAGAGACCCAGTACTTC
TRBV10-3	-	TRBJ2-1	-	CAISESADEQFF	TGTGCCATCAGTGAGTCGGCGGATGAGCAGTTCTTC
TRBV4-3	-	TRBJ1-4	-	CASSQGITETNEKLFF	TGCGCCAGCAGCCAAGGTATAACTGAAACTAATGAAAAACTGTTTTTT
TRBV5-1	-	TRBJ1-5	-	CARPVHRGPGESVQPQHF	TGCGCCAGACCGGTCCATAGAGGGCCAGGGGAGTCGGTCCAGCCCCAGCATTTT
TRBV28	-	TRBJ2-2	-	CASSRGSWNTGELFF	TGTGCCAGCAGTCGAGGGTCTTGGAACACCGGGGAGCTGTTTTTT
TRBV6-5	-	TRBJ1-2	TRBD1	CASRSTGGFYGYTF	TGTGCCAGTCGGAGTACAGGGGGCTTCTATGGCTACACCTTC
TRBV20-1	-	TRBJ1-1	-	CSVSRETEAFF	TGCAGTGTTAGCCGGGAAACTGAAGCTTTCTTT
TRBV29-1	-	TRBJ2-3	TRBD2	CSVEVPSGGAVDTQYF	TGCAGCGTTGAAGTCCCTAGCGGGGGGGCGGTGGATACGCAGTATTTT
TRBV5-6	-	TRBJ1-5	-	CASSLSGQPQHF	TGTGCCAGCAGCTTGTCGGGTCAGCCCCAGCATTTT
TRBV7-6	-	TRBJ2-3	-	CASSTYNIPGIGDTQYF	TGTGCCAGCAGTACATACAATATCCCGGGGATCGGGGATACGCAGTATTTT
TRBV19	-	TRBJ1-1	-	CATARIGGEAFF	TGTGCCACCGCTCGCATTGGAGGTGAAGCTTTCTTT
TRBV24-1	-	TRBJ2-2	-	CATSDSDTGELFF	TGTGCCACCAGTGATTCAGACACCGGGGAGCTGTTTTTT
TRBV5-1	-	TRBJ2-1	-	CASTRGGGGNEQFF	TGCGCCAGCACCCGAGGGGGGGGAGGCAATGAGCAGTTCTTC
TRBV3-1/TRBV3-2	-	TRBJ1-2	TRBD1	CASSQWTGTAGYTF	TGTGCCAGCAGCCAATGGACAGGGACCGCTGGCTACACCTTC
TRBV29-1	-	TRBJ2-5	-	CSVADSQETQYF	TGCAGCGTAGCGGACAGCCAAGAGACCCAGTACTTC
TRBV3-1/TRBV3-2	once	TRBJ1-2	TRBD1	CASSQAEAGGARGYTF	TGTGCCAGCAGCCAAGCAGAAGCAGGGGGCGCGAGGGGCTACACCTTC
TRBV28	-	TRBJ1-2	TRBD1	CASSLEQGNYGYTF	TGTGCCAGCAGTTTAGAACAGGGGAACTATGGCTACACCTTC
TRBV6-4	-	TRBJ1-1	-	CASKRDTGTRTEAFF	TGTGCCAGCAAAAGGGACACCGGAACGAGAACTGAAGCTTTCTTT